Sequencing of this T cell receptor (beta chain) was carried out in a study of CD8+CD57+ T cells in acquired aplastic anemia. Overall study context: Sorted CD4+ and CD8+ cell DNA averaged roughly 3.2 ug.

Study conclusions and caveats: CD8+ Simpson's diversity showed no significant patient-control difference. It was found that about 31 CD8+ CDR3 sequences were shared between patients and controls.

Patients sequenced had flow cytometry evidence of CD8+CD57+ cell expansion. Prior therapy had not been administered to any patient at the time of blood sampling. Note on this clonotype: The antigen is undetermined.

This CDR3 contains 15 residues. J gave up 7 bases and V 2 bases, and 12 bases lay outside the gene matches. CDR1 and CDR2 from the germline V gene are DFQATT and SNEGSKA (reference sequence). Template material for TCR beta VDJ and CDR3 profiling consisted of genomic DNA. Each CDR3 protein is one row after TCRdb ran MiXCR on the reads. The data show 180,000 or so distinct CDR3 sequences, around half seen once. The material sequenced was sorted CD4+, CD8+, or CD8+CD57+ T cells (not recorded which) from PBMCs. The chain couples TRBV20-1 to TRBJ1-2, with 8 bases that match TRBD1. The source of this sequence is a human donor with aplastic anemia. The CDR3 DNA sequence: TGCAGTGCTAGACCGGGACAGGAAGGATCGCGTGGCTACACCTTC. Translating gives CSARPGQEGSRGYTF.